Following are 32 T cell receptor beta chains from one sample sequenced in a study of cytomegalovirus exposure and HLA in healthy donors (dated by TCRdb to about 2017). Library prep was done by the immunoSEQ multiplex PCR assay. A mixture of 60 forward primers for TCR Vbeta segments and 13 reverse primers for TCR Jbeta segments was used in the multiplex PCR. In TCRdb, the immuneACCESS table is reduced to in-frame sequences with V and J assigned. These tables do not hold every clone; where another copy was compared, an unresolved V gene accounts for under half, and the others remain unexplained. Across this sample there are roughly 150,000 clones, with approximately 80% seen only once. The ten top clones hold about 3.1% of the sample. Sample: PBMCs. Source of these receptors: a man aged 40-49 years in good health and CMV-seronegative.

V usage is TRBV19 and J usage is TRBJ2-7; 10 positions match TRBD1. CDR1 LNHDA and CDR2 SQIVND come from the germline V gene (reference sequence). The V and J ends lost 8 bases and 1 base, in that order; junction bases with no gene match: 5. The CDR3 runs 14 residues. The CDR3 spells CASSWTGGSYEQYF. In DNA, the CDR3 is TGTGCCAGTTCCTGGACAGGGGGATCCTACGAGCAGTACTTC.

The J gene is TRBJ1-2, the V gene TRBV7-9; no clear D. CDR1 and CDR2 from the germline V gene are SEHNR and FQNEAQ (reference sequence). Trimming cost V 2 bases and J 6 bases, with 10 bases left between them. CDR3 size: 13 residues. The CDR3 here is CASSLSGGDGYTF. CDR3 coding DNA: TGTGCCAGCAGCTTATCGGGTGGCGATGGCTACACCTTC.

The V gene is TRBV9, the J gene TRBJ2-7, with D possibly TRBD1 on 6 matching bases. The CDR3 has 18 amino acids. Looked up from germline, CDR1 is SGDLS and CDR2 is YYNGEE. Trimming took off 4 bases at V and 2 bases at J, with 25 bases between the two ends. The CDR3 sequence: CASSKQGTGTTSTYEQYF. The CDR3 DNA follows: TGTGCCAGCAGCAAGCAGGGGACCGGGACAACCTCGACCTACGAGCAGTACTTC.

The chain is built from TRBV18 and TRBJ2-7, with TRBD2 matching over 8 bases. Trimming cost V 0 bases and J 5 bases; bases outside gene matches: 6. Germline V gene sequence: CDR1 KGHSH, CDR2 LQKENI. The CDR3 is made up of 15 amino acids. The DNA for the CDR3 is TGTGCCAGCTCACCACCGCAGGGGCGGGGGGACGAGCAGTACTTC. Residues: CASSPPQGRGDEQYF.

V usage is TRBV29-1 and J usage is TRBJ2-7; D not resolved. With 3 bases removed from V and 3 bases from J, the gap between germline ends came to 6 bases. The germline V gene encodes CDR1 SQVTM and CDR2 ANQGSEA. The CDR3 has 11 amino acids. The CDR3 is CSVDTSYEQYF. Here the CDR3 DNA reads TGCAGCGTTGACACCAGCTACGAGCAGTACTTC.

The rearrangement joins TRBV7-2 to TRBJ1-2; D possibly corresponds to TRBD1 (5 bases). This CDR3 spans 15 amino acids. V lost 1 base to trimming and J lost 8 bases, with 17 bases between them. In germline, CDR1 is SGHTA, CDR2 FQGNSA. This chain's CDR3 is CASSLVARPRGGYTF. CDR3 DNA sequence: TGTGCCAGCAGCTTAGTGGCCAGGCCTAGGGGAGGCTACACCTTC.

The CDR3, as DNA: TGTGCCAGCAGCTTAGGAGGGTATGGCTACACCTTC. This sequence encodes CASSLGGYGYTF. This chain uses TRBV7-2 with TRBJ1-2; the D is unclear. V lost 1 base, J lost 5 bases, and 5 bases lay in between. CDR1 and CDR2 from the germline V gene are SGHTA and FQGNSA. This CDR3 has 12 residues.

The J gene is TRBJ1-3, the V gene TRBV10-3; 7 nucleotides line up with TRBD1. The length of the CDR3 is 17 residues. Germline lookup yields CDR1 ENHRY and CDR2 SYGVKD. Losses at the gene ends were 6 bases for V and 4 bases for J; bases not matched to a gene: 15. The CDR3 coding sequence is TGTGCCATCAGCCGGGGCGCGGGGGGGACAGCAGGAAACACCATATATTTT. Protein sequence: CAISRGAGGTAGNTIYF.

The chain combines TRBV15 with TRBJ2-7; a weak D match, TRBD2 (6 bases). V was shortened by 1 base and J by 4 bases, with 23 bases between the two germline ends. This CDR3 has 18 amino acids. Germline V CDR1 and CDR2: LNHNV, YYDKDF (reference sequence). CDR3 sequence (DNA): TGTGCCACCAGCAGAGGTGGAGGAGGGGCGCGGCGAGAATACGAGCAGTACTTC. The encoded protein is CATSRGGGGARREYEQYF.

The rearrangement links TRBV28 to TRBJ1-1, with a weak D call TRBD1 (5 bases). Between the trimmed V and J ends, which lost 2 bases and 5 bases, there was a span of 6 bases. The V gene's germline CDR1 is MDHEN and CDR2 SYDVKM. This CDR3 spans 12 amino acids. The CDR3 reads CASSLKGTEAFF. The CDR3 nucleotides are TGTGCCAGCAGTTTAAAGGGGACTGAAGCTTTCTTT.

V usage is TRBV5-1 and J usage is TRBJ1-4; TRBD1 matches at 8 bases. J was trimmed by 8 bases and V by 2 bases; bases with no gene match: 8. CDR1 SGHRS and CDR2 YFSETQ come from the germline V gene. This CDR3 comprises 15 residues. The chain's CDR3 is CASSLRTGNGEKLFF. The CDR3 nucleotides read TGCGCCAGCAGCTTACGGACAGGGAACGGCGAAAAACTGTTTTTT.

This clone was seen only once. This chain links TRBV4-1 with TRBJ1-5, with TRBD1 identical over 7 bases. CDR1 and CDR2 (germline): MGHRA, YSYEKL. This CDR3 has 15 amino acids. J lost 3 bases, V lost 4 bases, and 6 bases had no gene match. The CDR3 here is CASSLPGQPNQPQHF. CDR3 in DNA: TGCGCCAGCAGCCTTCCGGGACAGCCCAATCAGCCCCAGCATTTT.

This clone has more than one count but fewer than ten. The J gene is TRBJ2-1, the V gene TRBV29-1, with TRBD2 matching 8 bases. This CDR3 has 15 amino acids. The junction had 20 bases not matched to a gene; V was cut back by 7 bases and J by 12 bases. Germline loops: CDR1 SQVTM, CDR2 ANQGSEA. CDR3: CSASGEREPSPGQFF. The CDR3 DNA is TGCAGCGCCTCTGGCGAGCGGGAGCCCTCTCCCGGGCAGTTCTTC.

The chain joins TRBV6-5 to TRBJ2-7; possible D gene TRBD2, 7 bases. The CDR3 has 14 residues. Trimming took off 5 bases at V and 5 bases at J, with 16 bases between the two ends. The germline V gene encodes CDR1 MNHEY and CDR2 SVGAGI. This chain's CDR3 is CASSTGGGGNEQYF. The DNA for the CDR3 is TGTGCCAGCAGTACGGGGGGAGGGGGTAACGAGCAGTACTTC.

This chain connects TRBV9 to TRBJ1-2, with D possibly being TRBD1 (6 bases). V was shortened by 6 bases and J by 4 bases, with 25 bases between the two germline ends. CDR1 SGDLS and CDR2 YYNGEE come from the germline V gene. The CDR3 spans 17 residues. CDR3 in DNA: TGTGCCAGCACAAAGGGGGGGACTTTGGGGGAGGCCTATGGCTACACCTTC. This encodes CASTKGGTLGEAYGYTF.

The chain employs TRBV5-4 and TRBJ2-3, with 10 bases matching TRBD2. Germline V gene sequence: CDR1 SGHNT, CDR2 YYREEE (reference sequence). Losses at the gene ends were 0 bases for V and 1 base for J; bases not matched to a gene: 2. The CDR3 covers 16 residues. The CDR3 nucleotides read TGTGCCAGCAGCTTGGCAGGACTAGCGGGCACAGATACGCAGTATTTT. It is translated as CASSLAGLAGTDTQYF.

The J gene is TRBJ2-7, the V gene TRBV19, with 8 bases identical to TRBD2. The V gene's germline CDR1 is LNHDA and CDR2 SQIVND (reference sequence). CDR3 length: 14 amino acids. V gave up 5 bases and J gave up 7 bases; unmatched junction bases: 10. CDR3: CASSWTGGPGEQYF. For the CDR3, the DNA is TGTGCCAGTAGTTGGACGGGAGGGCCGGGTGAGCAGTACTTC.

The DNA for the CDR3 is TGTGCCTGGAGTGGACAGGGTTTGAACATTCAGTACTTC. It yields the protein CAWSGQGLNIQYF. The chain uses TRBV30 and TRBJ2-4, with TRBD1 matching 7 bases. The CDR3 contains 13 residues. Germline V lookup: CDR1 GTSNPN, CDR2 SVGIG (reference sequence). The trim removed 1 base at V and 7 bases at J, leaving 4 bases unmatched.

This clone was seen only once. The chain combines TRBV10-3 with TRBJ1-2; TRBD1 might be the D (6 bases). Trimming left V 2 bases short and J 1 base short, with 8 bases between. CDR3 length: 14 residues. Germline V gene data show CDR1 as ENHRY and CDR2 as SYGVKD. CDR3 residues: CAISEGQRNYGYTF. CDR3 sequence (DNA): TGTGCCATCAGTGAGGGACAGCGTAACTATGGCTACACCTTC.

V usage is TRBV19 and J usage is TRBJ2-1; TRBD1 might be the D (6 bases). Trimming removed 7 bases at V and 5 bases at J, with 15 bases between. Germline V CDR1 and CDR2: LNHDA, SQIVND (reference sequence). The CDR3 has 14 residues. This chain's CDR3 is CASNRDTRDNEQFF. The CDR3 DNA sequence: TGTGCCAGTAACCGGGACACCAGAGACAATGAGCAGTTCTTC.

V gene TRBV5-6 combines with J gene TRBJ2-6; a weak D match, TRBD2 (5 bases). Germline assignment: CDR1 SGHDT and CDR2 YYEEEE. This CDR3 is 15 amino acids long. V was trimmed by 2 bases and J by 4 bases, leaving 10 bases between them. CDR3 loop: CASSFRGRGANVLTF. In DNA form, the CDR3 reads TGTGCCAGCAGCTTCCGGGGAAGAGGGGCCAACGTCCTGACTTTC. Drawing the rest from reference TRBV5-6 and TRBJ2-6, the complete variable domain is DAGVTQSPTHLIKTRGQQVTLRCSPKSGHDTVSWYQQALGQGPQFIFQYYEEEERQRGNFPDRFSGHQFPNYSSELNVNALLLGDSALYLCASSFRGRGANVLTFGAGSRLTVL.

The V and J genes are TRBV25-1 and TRBJ1-1, with 8 bases identical to TRBD1. Germline V CDR1 and CDR2: MGHDK, SYGVNS. The ends lost 5 bases at V and 1 base at J; junction bases unmatched: 12. The CDR3 length is 17 residues. The CDR3 nucleotides are TGTGCCAGCAGTTCGCGGGGAAGGACAGGGCCGAACACTGAAGCTTTCTTT. This encodes CASSSRGRTGPNTEAFF.

The chain has TRBV27 and TRBJ2-7; 7 bases map to TRBD1. Germline loops: CDR1 MNHEY, CDR2 SMNVEV (reference sequence). The CDR3 extends over 14 amino acids. V gave up 5 bases and J gave up 6 bases; unmatched junction bases: 10. The CDR3 DNA reads TGTGCCAGCAGTCACAGCCCTCACAGGGGCGAGCAGTACTTC. The encoded protein is CASSHSPHRGEQYF.

Concerning this clone itself: In the same sample, other DNA sequences code for this CDR3. The chain joins TRBV5-6 to TRBJ2-7, with D maybe TRBD1 (5 bases). Germline assignment: CDR1 SGHDT and CDR2 YYEEEE. V lost 1 base and J 6 bases, leaving 5 bases between the germline ends. The CDR3 loop spans 11 amino acids. Here the CDR3 reads CASSLRGEQYF. In nucleotides, the CDR3 is TGTGCCAGCAGCTTGAGGGGCGAGCAGTACTTC.

The chain links TRBV11-1 to TRBJ1-1; 11 nucleotides line up with TRBD1. The CDR3 has 17 residues. Germline V lookup: CDR1 SGHAT, CDR2 FQDESV (reference sequence). V gave up 0 bases and J gave up 4 bases; unmatched junction bases: 7. CDR3 bases: TGTGCCAGCAGCTTAGCCCCGGGACAGGGGGGGATCACTGAAGCTTTCTTT. This gives the protein CASSLAPGQGGITEAFF. Full variable domain (rest looked up from reference TRBV11-1 and TRBJ1-1): EAEVAQSPRYKITEKSQAVAFWCDPISGHATLYWYRQILGQGPELLVQFQDESVVDDSQLPKDRFSAERLKGVDSTLKIQPAELGDSAMYLCASSLAPGQGGITEAFFGQGTRLTVV.

The chain joins TRBV5-1 to TRBJ2-2; TRBD1 aligns across 7 bases. The CDR3 sequence is 14 residues long. CDR1 and CDR2 (germline): SGHRS, YFSETQ. J gave up 0 bases and V 5 bases, and 1 base lay outside the gene matches. The CDR3 spells CASRGTANTGELFF. CDR3 DNA sequence: TGCGCCAGCAGGGGGACAGCGAACACCGGGGAGCTGTTTTTT. The whole variable domain, filled in from reference TRBV5-1 and TRBJ2-2, reads KAGVTQTPRYLIKTRGQQVTLSCSPISGHRSVSWYQQTPGQGLQFLFEYFSETQRNKGNFPGRFSGRQFSNSRSEMNVSTLELGDSALYLCASRGTANTGELFFGEGSRLTVL.

The sample holds one count of this clone. The rearrangement joins TRBV9 to TRBJ1-6, with D possibly matching TRBD1 (5 bases). CDR3 length: 15 residues. The ends were cut back, 4 bases at V and 8 bases at J, with 16 bases in the middle. CDR1 is SGDLS and CDR2 is YYNGEE in the germline V gene. CDR3 in amino acids: CASSPAGQVDSPLHF. The DNA for the CDR3 is TGTGCCAGCAGCCCCGCGGGGCAGGTGGATTCACCCCTCCACTTT.

A single count supports this clone. CDR3 loop: CASSRGQGDQPQHF. For the CDR3, the DNA is TGTGCCAGCAGCCGAGGACAGGGGGATCAGCCCCAGCATTTT. The chain is built from TRBV6-6 and TRBJ1-5; 10 nucleotides match TRBD1. Germline V gene sequence: CDR1 MNHNY, CDR2 SVGAGI (reference sequence). Trimming at V came to 6 bases and at J to 5 bases, leaving 4 bases not matched to a gene. The CDR3 totals 14 residues.

The gene calls are TRBV11-3 and TRBJ2-1, with D tentatively TRBD1 (5 bases). Per the germline V gene, CDR1 is SGHNT and CDR2 is YENEEA. CDR3 size: 14 residues. V lost 3 bases to trimming and J lost 0 bases, with 6 bases between them. CDR3 amino acids: CASSFDSSYNEQFF. The CDR3 DNA follows: TGTGCCAGCAGCTTCGACAGCTCCTACAATGAGCAGTTCTTC.

The chain uses TRBV7-2 and TRBJ2-7, with D possibly TRBD1 on 6 matching bases. This CDR3 region has 14 residues. The germline CDR1 and CDR2 sequences are SGHTA and FQGNSA. Trimming pared 1 base from V and 3 bases from J, leaving 10 bases between. The CDR3 nucleotides are TGTGCCAGCAGCTTAGTGGGGGCTCTCTACGAGCAGTACTTC. It translates to CASSLVGALYEQYF.

The chain links TRBV7-8 to TRBJ1-4, with a possible D match to TRBD1 (6 bases). Germline CDR1 SGHVS, CDR2 FQNEAQ. The CDR3 sequence is 17 residues long. V lost 5 bases and J 6 bases, leaving 22 bases between the germline ends. As DNA, the CDR3 is TGTGCCAGCAGCATAAGGGTATCCGGACAGTTATATGAAAAACTGTTTTTT. Translated, it gives CASSIRVSGQLYEKLFF.

The chain links TRBV9 to TRBJ2-5, with 7 bases lining up with TRBD1. The V gene's germline CDR1 is SGDLS and CDR2 YYNGEE. The CDR3 extends over 15 amino acids. V dropped 0 bases and J dropped 2; count of bases not matched to a gene: 4. The CDR3 protein is CASSVAGQDQETQYF. Written as DNA, the CDR3 is TGTGCCAGCAGCGTAGCAGGACAGGATCAAGAGACCCAGTACTTC.